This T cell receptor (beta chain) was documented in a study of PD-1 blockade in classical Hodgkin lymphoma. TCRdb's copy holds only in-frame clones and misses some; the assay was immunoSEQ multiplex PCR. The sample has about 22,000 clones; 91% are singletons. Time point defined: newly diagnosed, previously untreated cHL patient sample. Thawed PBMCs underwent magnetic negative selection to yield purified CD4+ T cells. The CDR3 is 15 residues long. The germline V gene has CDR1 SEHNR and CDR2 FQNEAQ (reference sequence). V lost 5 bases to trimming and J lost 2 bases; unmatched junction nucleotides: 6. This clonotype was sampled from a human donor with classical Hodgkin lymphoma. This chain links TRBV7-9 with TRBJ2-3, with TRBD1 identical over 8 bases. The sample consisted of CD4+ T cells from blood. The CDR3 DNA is TGTGCCAGCAGCCCCGACAGGGGACCCACAGATACGCAGTATTTT. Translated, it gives CASSPDRGPTDTQYF.